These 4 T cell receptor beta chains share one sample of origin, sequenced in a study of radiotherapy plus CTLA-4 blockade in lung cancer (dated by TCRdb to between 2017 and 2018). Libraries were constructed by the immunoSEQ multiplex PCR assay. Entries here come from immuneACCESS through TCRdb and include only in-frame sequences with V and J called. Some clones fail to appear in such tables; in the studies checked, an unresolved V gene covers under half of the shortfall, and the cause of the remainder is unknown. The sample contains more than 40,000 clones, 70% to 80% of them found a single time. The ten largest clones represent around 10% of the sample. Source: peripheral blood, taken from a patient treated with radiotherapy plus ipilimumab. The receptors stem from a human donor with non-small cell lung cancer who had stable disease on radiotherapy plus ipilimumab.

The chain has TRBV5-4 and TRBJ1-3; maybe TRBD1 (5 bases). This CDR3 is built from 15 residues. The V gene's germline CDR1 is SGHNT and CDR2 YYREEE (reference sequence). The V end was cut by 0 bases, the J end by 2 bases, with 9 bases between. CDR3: CASSLATGAGNTIYF. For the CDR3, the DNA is TGTGCCAGCAGCTTGGCCACGGGGGCTGGAAACACCATATATTTT.

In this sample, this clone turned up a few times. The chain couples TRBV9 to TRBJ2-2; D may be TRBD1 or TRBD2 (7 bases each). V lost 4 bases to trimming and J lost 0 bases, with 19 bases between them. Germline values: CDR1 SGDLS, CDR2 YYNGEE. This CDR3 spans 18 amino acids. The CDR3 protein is CASSPRGGRRTNTGELFF. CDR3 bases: TGTGCCAGCAGCCCCAGGGGGGGTCGGCGGACGAACACCGGGGAGCTGTTTTTT.

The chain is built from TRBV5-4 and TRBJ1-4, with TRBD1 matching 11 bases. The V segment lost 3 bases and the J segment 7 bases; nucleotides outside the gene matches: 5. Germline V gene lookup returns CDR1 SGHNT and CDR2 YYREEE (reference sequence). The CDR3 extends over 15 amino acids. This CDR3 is CASSWTGTGGEKLFF. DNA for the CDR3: TGTGCCAGCAGCTGGACCGGGACAGGGGGTGAAAAACTGTTTTTT.

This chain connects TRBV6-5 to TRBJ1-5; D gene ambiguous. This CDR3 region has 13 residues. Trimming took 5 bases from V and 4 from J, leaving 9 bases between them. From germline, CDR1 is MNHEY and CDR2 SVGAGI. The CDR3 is CASSEAGNQPQHF. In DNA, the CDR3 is TGTGCCAGCAGTGAAGCCGGAAATCAGCCCCAGCATTTT.